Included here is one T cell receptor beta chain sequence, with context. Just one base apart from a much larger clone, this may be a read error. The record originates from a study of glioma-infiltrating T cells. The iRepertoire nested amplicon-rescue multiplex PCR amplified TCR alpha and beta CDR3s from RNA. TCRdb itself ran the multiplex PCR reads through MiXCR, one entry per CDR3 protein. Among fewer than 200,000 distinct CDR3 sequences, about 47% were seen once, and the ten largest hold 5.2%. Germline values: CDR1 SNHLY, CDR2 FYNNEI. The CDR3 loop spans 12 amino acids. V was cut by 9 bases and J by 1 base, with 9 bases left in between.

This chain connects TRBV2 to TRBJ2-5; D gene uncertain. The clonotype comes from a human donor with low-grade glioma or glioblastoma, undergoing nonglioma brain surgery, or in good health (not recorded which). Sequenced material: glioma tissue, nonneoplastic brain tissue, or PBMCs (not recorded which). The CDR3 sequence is CAREGFQETQYF. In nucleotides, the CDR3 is TGTGCCAGGGAAGGGTTCCAAGAGACCCAGTACTTC. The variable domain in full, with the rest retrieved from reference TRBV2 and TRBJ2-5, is EPEVTQTPSHQVTQMGQEVILRCVPISNHLYFYWYRQILGQKVEFLVSFYNNEISEKSEIFDDQFSVERPDGSNFTLKIRSTKLEDSAMYFCAREGFQETQYFGPGTRLLVL.